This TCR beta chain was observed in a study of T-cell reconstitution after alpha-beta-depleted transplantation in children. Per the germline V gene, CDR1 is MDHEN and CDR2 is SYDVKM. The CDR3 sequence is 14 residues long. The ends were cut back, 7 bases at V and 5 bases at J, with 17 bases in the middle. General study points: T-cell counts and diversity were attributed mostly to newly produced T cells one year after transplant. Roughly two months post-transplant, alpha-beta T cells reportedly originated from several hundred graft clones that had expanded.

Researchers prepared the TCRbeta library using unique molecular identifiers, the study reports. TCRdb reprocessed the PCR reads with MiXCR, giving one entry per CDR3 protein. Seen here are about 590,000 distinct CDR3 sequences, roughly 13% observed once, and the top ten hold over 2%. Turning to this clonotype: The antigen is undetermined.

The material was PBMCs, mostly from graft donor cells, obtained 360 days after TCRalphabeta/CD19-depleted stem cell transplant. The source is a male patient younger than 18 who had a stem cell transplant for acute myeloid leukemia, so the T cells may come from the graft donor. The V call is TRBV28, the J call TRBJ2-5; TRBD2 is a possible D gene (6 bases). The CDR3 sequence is CASNPRDSRETQYF. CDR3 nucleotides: TGTGCCAGCAACCCAAGGGACTCCCGGGAGACCCAGTACTTC.